This T cell receptor beta chain came from a study of blood T cell repertoires in COVID-19. About the research overall: The origin of the acute and convalescent COVID-19 samples was the United States, Italy and Spain.

TCRdb's table, derived via immunoSEQ multiplex PCR, lists solely in-frame clones and lacks some. This sample has approximately 240,000 clones, with about 90% found just once. Categorization into cohorts depended on clinical history that participants reported. The CDR3 is made up of 13 amino acids. The V gene's germline CDR1 is SGHTA and CDR2 FQGNSA. V was pared by 4 bases and J by 3 bases, with 10 bases between. The genes are TRBV7-2 and TRBJ2-7; D possibly corresponds to TRBD2 (6 bases). The material sequenced was PBMCs or T cells enriched from blood (not recorded which). This TCR was sampled from a woman under 30 who had recovered from COVID-19. This CDR3 reads CASSSSGSYEQYF. The CDR3 DNA sequence: TGTGCCAGCAGCTCCTCCGGGAGCTACGAGCAGTACTTC.